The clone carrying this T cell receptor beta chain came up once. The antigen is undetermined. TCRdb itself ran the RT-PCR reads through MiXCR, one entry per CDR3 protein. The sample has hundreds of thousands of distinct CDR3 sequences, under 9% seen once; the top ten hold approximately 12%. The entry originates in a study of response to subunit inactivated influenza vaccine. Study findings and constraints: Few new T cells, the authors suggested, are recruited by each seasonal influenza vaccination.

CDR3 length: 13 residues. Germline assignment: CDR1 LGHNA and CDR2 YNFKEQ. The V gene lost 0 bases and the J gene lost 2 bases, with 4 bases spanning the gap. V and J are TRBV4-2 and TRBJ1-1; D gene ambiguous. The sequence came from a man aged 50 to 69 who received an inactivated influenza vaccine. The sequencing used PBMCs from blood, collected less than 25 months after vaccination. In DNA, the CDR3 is TGTGCCAGCAGCCAAGAACATAACACTGAAGCTTTCTTT. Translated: CASSQEHNTEAFF.